Listed here is a single TCR beta chain. Study processing details: Amplifying reference gene primers gave estimates of nucleated cell counts. The assay was immunoSEQ multiplex PCR, and TCRdb's table has in-frame clones only and misses some. D and trimming were read from the DNA, whereas the V and J calls and clone size are those reported in that table. The sample holds more than 90,000 clones, about 81% seen once. The sample comes from a study of blood T cell repertoires in COVID-19. Overall study context: Both acute and convalescent COVID-19 samples were obtained from the United States, Italy and Spain. Nucleic acid was either cDNA or gDNA, and it came from T cells, B-cell-depleted T cells, or PBMCs.

V lost 2 bases and J lost 6; bases outside the gene matches: 3. The germline CDR1 and CDR2 sequences are KGHSH and LQKENI. The CDR3 totals 14 residues. The sequence came from a man aged 55 to 69 with acute or convalescent COVID-19. Sample: peripheral blood. V usage is TRBV18 and J usage is TRBJ1-2; TRBD1 agrees at 10 bases. Here the CDR3 DNA reads TGTGCCAGCTCACCAGCCGGGACAGGGGATGGCTACACCTTC. Residues: CASSPAGTGDGYTF.